This is a list of T cell receptor beta chains from one sample in a study of beta chain features in type 1 diabetes. Using immunoSEQ multiplex PCR, the repertoire was profiled, and TCRdb retains in-frame clones only, with some absent. Here the sample spans approximately 470,000 clones, approximately 31% being singletons. Sequencing was carried out using naive CD4+ T cells from blood. The source of these receptors is a man between 18 and 29 years old in good health. The CDR3 runs from the conserved cysteine through the conserved F or W. A D gene is named only where the DNA matches it firmly. Size is omitted from some rows. Given values are once, few, many or a class for expanded clones.

>NA|TRBJ2-7|NA|TRBV20-1
TGCAGTGCTAGCGGGGGCTACGAGCAGTACTTC
CSASGGYEQYF
>NA|TRBJ2-5|NA|TRBV7-7
TGTGCTAGCAGCTTAGGGGTTGGAGAGACCCAGTACTTC
CASSLGVGETQYF
>NA|TRBJ2-1|few|TRBV7-2
TGTGCCAGCAGCTTACAGGCTGTGGGCGATGAGCAGTTCTTC
CASSLQAVGDEQFF
>NA|TRBJ2-7|NA|TRBV29-1
TGCAGCGTTGAAGTAAGGGAGACCTACGAGCAGTACTTC
CSVEVRETYEQYF
>NA|TRBJ2-1|NA|TRBV2
TGTGCCAGCAGCTCCAGCGGAGACTACAATGAGCAGTTCTTC
CASSSSGDYNEQFF
>TRBD1|TRBJ2-6|NA|TRBV9
TGTGCCAGCAGCGTAGGGACAGGGGCGGTCCTGACTTTC
CASSVGTGAVLTF
>NA|TRBJ1-4|NA|TRBV4-1
TGCGCCAGCAGCCTCCTACAGGTCCCTAATGAAAAACTGTTTTTT
CASSLLQVPNEKLFF
>NA|TRBJ1-5|few|TRBV15
TGTGCCACCAGCAGAGTAGGGCGGACTACTAGCAATCAGCCCCAGCATTTT
CATSRVGRTTSNQPQHF
>NA|TRBJ2-1|NA|TRBV19
TGTGCCAGTAGTATACCAGGGGGGAAGCAGTTCTTC
CASSIPGGKQFF
>TRBD2|TRBJ2-5|few|TRBV10-3
TGTGCCATCGGAAGCGTGGAAGGCGGGAGTTTAGAGACCCAGTACTTC
CAIGSVEGGSLETQYF
>TRBD1|TRBJ1-2|NA|TRBV29-1
TGCAGCGTTGAAGATCCGAGACAGGGGTATGGCTACACCTTC
CSVEDPRQGYGYTF
>NA|TRBJ2-7|NA|TRBV7-6
TGTGCCAGCTGCCTGTACGAGCAGTACTTC
CASCLYEQYF
>NA|TRBJ2-5|NA|TRBV6-5
TGTGCCAGCAGTTACTCGATTATCCAGGGCGGAGAGACCCAGTACTTC
CASSYSIIQGGETQYF
>TRBD1|TRBJ1-5|NA|TRBV28
TGTGCCACCCACAGGGGCGGGTCGGGTCAGCCCCAGCATTTT
CATHRGGSGQPQHF
>NA|TRBJ1-1|NA|TRBV29-1
TGCAGCGTTGAAGGACCTGAGAACACTGAAGCTTTCTTT
CSVEGPENTEAFF
>NA|TRBJ2-7|NA|TRBV19
TGTGCCAGTAGTAGTCGGGAGCCAACCTACGAGCAGTACTTC
CASSSREPTYEQYF
>NA|TRBJ1-2|few|TRBV6-5
TGTGCCAGCAGTCGTACAGGGAAAGCTAACTATGGCTACACCTTC
CASSRTGKANYGYTF
>NA|TRBJ1-1|NA|TRBV30
TGTGCCTGGAGTGTACGGGAGAACACTGAAGCTTTCTTT
CAWSVRENTEAFF
>TRBD2|TRBJ2-1|few|TRBV19
TGTGCCAGTAGCCCCAGAGGGGCGGGGGCCTACAATGAGCAGTTCTTC
CASSPRGAGAYNEQFF
>NA|TRBJ1-2|few|TRBV4-3
TGCGCCAGCAGCCAAGATGGCCCTGATGGCTACACCTTC
CASSQDGPDGYTF
>NA|TRBJ2-7|many|TRBV30
TGTGCCTGGAGTTTGGACAACTACGAGCAGTACTTC
CAWSLDNYEQYF
>NA|TRBJ2-2|NA|TRBV7-2
TGTGCCAGCAGCTTAGGAGGGTATCCCGGGGAGCTGTTTTTT
CASSLGGYPGELFF
>NA|TRBJ1-1|NA|TRBV30
TGTGCCTGGAGTTACAGGGAGGAAGCTTTCTTT
CAWSYREEAFF